The 19 T cell receptor beta chains given below trace back to one sample, sequenced in a study of T-cell reconstitution after alpha-beta-depleted transplantation in children. Unique molecular identifiers featured in how the TCRbeta library was prepared. MiXCR, applied by TCRdb to the PCR reads, yields one record per CDR3 protein. The sample shows about 370,000 distinct CDR3 sequences, roughly 22% of them seen only once. The sequenced sample was PBMCs from the stem cell graft donor, obtained from the stem cell graft. The source is a human donor who donated a stem cell graft to a child with acute myeloid leukemia.

The V gene is TRBV25-1, the J gene TRBJ2-3; D is possibly TRBD2 (5 bases). V shed 0 bases and J shed 2 bases, with 15 bases lying between them. The CDR3 contains 17 residues. Looked up from germline, CDR1 is MGHDK and CDR2 is SYGVNS. The chain's CDR3 is CASSEYGRGSSTDTQYF. Written as DNA, the CDR3 is TGTGCCAGCAGTGAATACGGGCGCGGGTCGTCCACAGATACGCAGTATTTT.

The chain recombines TRBV19 with TRBJ1-2; 7 bases line up with TRBD1. Per germline, CDR1 LNHDA and CDR2 SQIVND (reference sequence). Unmatched junction bases numbered 10, after V lost 4 bases and J lost 5 bases. This CDR3 comprises 15 residues. The chain's CDR3 is CASSTDSGQAYGYTF. CDR3 nucleotide sequence: TGTGCCAGTAGTACCGACTCCGGACAGGCATATGGCTACACCTTC. Filled out from reference TRBV19 and TRBJ1-2, the complete variable domain reads DGGITQSPKYLFRKEGQNVTLSCEQNLNHDAMYWYRQDPGQGLRLIYYSQIVNDFQKGDIAEGYSVSREKKESFPLTVTSAQKNPTAFYLCASSTDSGQAYGYTFGSGTRLTVV.

The rearrangement uses TRBV7-8 and TRBJ2-7, with D unresolved. CDR1 and CDR2 from the germline V gene are SGHVS and FQNEAQ. Trimming took off 5 bases at V and 3 bases at J, with 14 bases between the two ends. The CDR3 covers 14 residues. CDR3 protein: CASSPIRRGYEQYF. CDR3 nucleotides: TGTGCCAGCAGCCCCATCCGGCGAGGCTACGAGCAGTACTTC. Variable domain in full (rest from reference TRBV7-8 and TRBJ2-7): GAGVSQSPRYKVAKRGQDVALRCDPISGHVSLFWYQQALGQGPEFLTYFQNEAQLDKSGLPSDRFFAERPEGSVSTLKIQRTQQEDSAVYLCASSPIRRGYEQYFGPGTRLTVT.

This sequence joins TRBV7-7 and TRBJ2-3; TRBD2 aligns across 9 bases. The ends lost 1 base at V and 3 bases at J; junction bases unmatched: 2. CDR1 is SSHAT and CDR2 is FNYEAQ in the germline V gene (reference sequence). The CDR3 contains 15 residues. CDR3 DNA: TGTGCCAGCAGCTTAGTAGGACTAGCGACAGATACGCAGTATTTT. Protein sequence: CASSLVGLATDTQYF.

This chain uses TRBV20-1 with TRBJ2-2; D is unresolved. CDR1 DFQATT and CDR2 SNEGSKA come from the germline V gene (reference sequence). The CDR3 loop spans 14 amino acids. V lost 3 bases and J lost 3, with 11 bases in between. CDR3: CSASYGIYTGELFF. The CDR3 bases are TGCAGTGCTAGTTATGGGATCTACACCGGGGAGCTGTTTTTT.

The sample holds a few counts of this clonotype. The V gene is TRBV5-1, the J gene TRBJ2-1; TRBD2 matches at 11 bases. Trimming took 2 bases from V and 5 from J; bases not matched to a gene: 3. Germline CDR1 and CDR2: SGHRS and YFSETQ. The CDR3 runs to 15 residues. The CDR3 region is CASSLLAGANNEQFF. The CDR3 DNA reads TGCGCCAGCAGCTTACTAGCGGGAGCCAACAATGAGCAGTTCTTC. The full variable domain, in which reference TRBV5-1 and TRBJ2-1 provide the parts outside the CDR3, is KAGVTQTPRYLIKTRGQQVTLSCSPISGHRSVSWYQQTPGQGLQFLFEYFSETQRNKGNFPGRFSGRQFSNSRSEMNVSTLELGDSALYLCASSLLAGANNEQFFGPGTRLTVL.

This clonotype showed up just a few times. The chain is built from TRBV20-1 and TRBJ1-2; D not certain. The germline V gene has CDR1 DFQATT and CDR2 SNEGSKA (reference sequence). V lost 6 bases, J lost 8 bases, and 13 bases lay in between. The CDR3 spans 11 residues. In DNA form, the CDR3 reads TGCAGTGCCCTCGACATGGGCGGCTACACCTTC. It translates to CSALDMGGYTF.

This chain links TRBV28 with TRBJ2-3; D might be TRBD1 or TRBD2, each matching 5 bases. The CDR3 extends over 14 amino acids. Looked up from germline, CDR1 is MDHEN and CDR2 is SYDVKM. V lost 7 bases and J 2 bases, leaving 13 bases between the germline ends. The CDR3 nucleotides are TGTGCCAGCATTCGGGGCGGCGACACAGATACGCAGTATTTT. Translation: CASIRGGDTDTQYF.

In its sample, this clonotype was seen many times. The chain couples TRBV29-1 to TRBJ2-5, with 8 bases aligning to TRBD1. Germline V gene lookup returns CDR1 SQVTM and CDR2 ANQGSEA. V lost 5 bases, J lost 9 bases, and 11 bases stayed unmatched. The CDR3 covers 13 residues. In DNA, the CDR3 is TGCAGCGTTCGGGACAGGTCGTTATCGGCCCAGTACTTC. Residues: CSVRDRSLSAQYF.

This chain connects TRBV6-2 or TRBV6-3 to TRBJ2-1; TRBD1 is a possible D gene (6 bases). This CDR3 spans 16 amino acids. Germline V gene data show CDR1 as MNHEY and CDR2 as SVGEGT. Trimming left V 0 bases short and J 5 bases short, with 14 bases between. The CDR3 is CASSYSGVAGDNEQFF. The DNA of the CDR3 is TGTGCCAGCAGTTACTCGGGGGTGGCAGGGGACAATGAGCAGTTCTTC.

In its sample, this clonotype was seen a few times. The chain combines TRBV29-1 with TRBJ2-3, with 11 nucleotides matching TRBD2. The CDR3 is 14 amino acids. CDR1 and CDR2 from the germline V gene are SQVTM and ANQGSEA. V lost 7 bases to trimming and J lost 3 bases; unmatched junction nucleotides: 6. The CDR3 nucleotides read TGCAGCGGGGTGACTAGCGGGATTACAGATACGCAGTATTTT. It codes for CSGVTSGITDTQYF.

This clonotype was counted many times. The rearrangement uses TRBV7-9 and TRBJ2-1; a weak D match, TRBD1 (7 bases). The V gene lost 5 bases and the J gene lost 5 bases, with 10 bases spanning the gap. CDR3 length equals 13 residues. Germline lookup yields CDR1 SEHNR and CDR2 FQNEAQ (reference sequence). CDR3 protein: CASSPGGNNEQFF. The CDR3 DNA sequence: TGTGCCAGCAGCCCAGGGGGGAACAATGAGCAGTTCTTC.

In this sample, this clonotype turned up many times. The chain uses TRBV15 and TRBJ1-1; D might be TRBD1 (5 bases). The CDR3 loop spans 14 amino acids. The germline V gene has CDR1 LNHNV and CDR2 YYDKDF (reference sequence). The V and J ends lost 8 bases and 3 bases respectively, with 16 bases between them. The CDR3 region has the DNA TGTGCCACCTCCAGGGTGATAGGCGACACTGAAGCTTTCTTT. Encoded protein: CATSRVIGDTEAFF.

This sequence joins TRBV28 and TRBJ2-7; weak D call: TRBD2 (5 bases). V was cut by 2 bases and J by 5 bases, with 19 bases left in between. CDR3 length: 16 residues. Germline V gives CDR1 MDHEN, CDR2 SYDVKM. CDR3 in DNA: TGTGCCAGCAGTTTAGTTAACGGGCGGAGGTTAAACGAGCAGTACTTC. This translates into CASSLVNGRRLNEQYF.

The genes are TRBV28 and TRBJ2-3; tentatively, D is TRBD1 (5 bases). V was pared by 5 bases and J by 5 bases, with 20 bases between. Germline V CDR1 and CDR2: MDHEN, SYDVKM. The CDR3 is made up of 16 amino acids. CDR3 sequence (DNA): TGTGCCAGCAGTCAGGCTCGGCCAACGCAGGGAGATACGCAGTATTTT. Protein: CASSQARPTQGDTQYF.

There are a few counts of this clonotype. The J gene is TRBJ2-1, the V gene TRBV6-5; D not resolved. The CDR3 totals 14 residues. V was cut by 3 bases and J by 0 bases, with 6 bases left in between. Looked up from germline, CDR1 is MNHEY and CDR2 is SVGAGI. The CDR3: CASSYSGSYNEQFF. The CDR3 DNA sequence: TGTGCCAGCAGTTATTCAGGCTCCTACAATGAGCAGTTCTTC.

The V and J genes are TRBV7-9 and TRBJ2-7; 7 nucleotides match TRBD2. This CDR3 has 14 amino acids. Germline-derived CDR1 and CDR2 are SEHNR and FQNEAQ (reference sequence). With 4 bases clipped from V and 3 bases from J, the junction kept 6 bases outside the gene matches. The CDR3: CASSSGGGFYEQYF. The CDR3 nucleotides are TGTGCCAGCAGCTCAGGCGGGGGTTTCTACGAGCAGTACTTC.

The CDR3 sequence: CASSSRLAGAYNEQFF. The CDR3 DNA follows: TGTGCCAGCAGCTCACGACTAGCGGGCGCCTACAATGAGCAGTTCTTC. The rearrangement links TRBV13 to TRBJ2-1, with 10 bases identical to TRBD2. CDR3 size: 16 residues. V gave up 4 bases and J gave up 2 bases; unmatched junction bases: 5. The germline CDR1 and CDR2 sequences are PRHDT and FYEKMQ (reference sequence). The complete variable domain, with remaining parts taken from reference TRBV13 and TRBJ2-1, reads AAGVIQSPRHLIKEKRETATLKCYPIPRHDTVYWYQQGPGQDPQFLISFYEKMQSDKGSIPDRFSAQQFSDYHSELNMSSLELGDSALYFCASSSRLAGAYNEQFFGPGTRLTVL.

This clonotype was counted many times. This chain connects TRBV20-1 to TRBJ2-7; D gene ambiguous. The CDR3 totals 12 residues. Germline loops: CDR1 DFQATT, CDR2 SNEGSKA (reference sequence). V lost 3 bases and J lost 3, with 9 bases in between. The CDR3 region has the DNA TGCAGTGCTAGTACGGACGGCTACGAGCAGTACTTC. It encodes CSASTDGYEQYF.